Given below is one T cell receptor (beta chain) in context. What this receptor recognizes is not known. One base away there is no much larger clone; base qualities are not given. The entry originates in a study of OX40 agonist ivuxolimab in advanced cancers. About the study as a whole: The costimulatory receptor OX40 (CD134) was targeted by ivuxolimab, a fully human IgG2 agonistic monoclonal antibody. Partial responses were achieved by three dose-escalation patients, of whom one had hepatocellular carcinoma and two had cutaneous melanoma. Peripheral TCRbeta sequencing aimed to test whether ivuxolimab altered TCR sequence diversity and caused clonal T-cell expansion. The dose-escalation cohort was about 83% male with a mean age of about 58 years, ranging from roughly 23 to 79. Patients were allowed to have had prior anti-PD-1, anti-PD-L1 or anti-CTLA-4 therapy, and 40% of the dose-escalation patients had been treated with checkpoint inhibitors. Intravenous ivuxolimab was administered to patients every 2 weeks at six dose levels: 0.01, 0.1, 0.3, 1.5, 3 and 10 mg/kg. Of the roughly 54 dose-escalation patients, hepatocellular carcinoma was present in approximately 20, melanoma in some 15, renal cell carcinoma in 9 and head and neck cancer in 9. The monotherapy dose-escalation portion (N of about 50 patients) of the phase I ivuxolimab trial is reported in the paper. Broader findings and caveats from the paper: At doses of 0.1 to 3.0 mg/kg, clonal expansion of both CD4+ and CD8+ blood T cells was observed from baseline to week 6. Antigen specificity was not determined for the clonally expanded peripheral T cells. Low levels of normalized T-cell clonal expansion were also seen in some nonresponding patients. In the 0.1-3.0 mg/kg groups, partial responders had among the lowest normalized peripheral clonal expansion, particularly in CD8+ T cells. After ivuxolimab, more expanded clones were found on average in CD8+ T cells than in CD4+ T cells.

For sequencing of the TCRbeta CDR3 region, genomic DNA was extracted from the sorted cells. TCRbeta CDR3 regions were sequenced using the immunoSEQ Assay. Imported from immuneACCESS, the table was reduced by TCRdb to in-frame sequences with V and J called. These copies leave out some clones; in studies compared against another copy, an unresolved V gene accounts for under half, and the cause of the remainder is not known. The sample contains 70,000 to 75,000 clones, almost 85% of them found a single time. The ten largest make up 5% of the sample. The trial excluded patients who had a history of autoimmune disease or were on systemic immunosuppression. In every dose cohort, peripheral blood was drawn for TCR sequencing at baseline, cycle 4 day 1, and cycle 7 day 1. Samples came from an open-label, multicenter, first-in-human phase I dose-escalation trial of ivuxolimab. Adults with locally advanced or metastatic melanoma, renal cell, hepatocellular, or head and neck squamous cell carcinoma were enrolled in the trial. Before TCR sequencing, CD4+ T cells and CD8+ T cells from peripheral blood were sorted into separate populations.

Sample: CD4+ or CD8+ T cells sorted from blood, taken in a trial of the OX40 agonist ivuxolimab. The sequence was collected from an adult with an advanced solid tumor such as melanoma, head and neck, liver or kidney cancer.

The DNA sequence is as follows: TGTGCCAGCAGGCTAGAACGAGCCTCAAACATTCAGTACTTC. Its product reads: CASRLERASNIQYF. The receptor chain draws on TRBV2 and TRBJ2-4, with the D gene too uncertain to name. The germline V gene provides CDR1 SNHLY and CDR2 FYNNEI. From the cysteine up to the phenylalanine, the CDR3 has a length of 14 residues. Only the CDR3 portion is preserved as DNA: 42 bases, with reading frame beginning at the first base. Between the V and J ends, shortened by 6 bases and 6 bases respectively, the junction contains 15 bases.